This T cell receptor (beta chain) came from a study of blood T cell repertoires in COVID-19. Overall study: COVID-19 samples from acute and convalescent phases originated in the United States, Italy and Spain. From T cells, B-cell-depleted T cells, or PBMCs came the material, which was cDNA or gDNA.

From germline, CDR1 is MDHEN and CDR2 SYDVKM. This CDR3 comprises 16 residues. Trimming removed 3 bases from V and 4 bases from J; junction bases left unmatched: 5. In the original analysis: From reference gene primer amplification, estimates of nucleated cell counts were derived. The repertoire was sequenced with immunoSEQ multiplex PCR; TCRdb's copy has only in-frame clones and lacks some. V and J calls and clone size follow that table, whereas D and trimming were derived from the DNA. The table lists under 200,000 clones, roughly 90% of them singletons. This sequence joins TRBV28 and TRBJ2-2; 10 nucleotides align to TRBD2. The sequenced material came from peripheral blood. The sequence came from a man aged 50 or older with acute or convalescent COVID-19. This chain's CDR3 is CASSFLAGVLTGELFF. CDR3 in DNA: TGTGCCAGCAGTTTCCTAGCGGGAGTGCTCACCGGGGAGCTGTTTTTT.